This T cell receptor beta chain is from a study of naive and memory T cell subsets. Study findings and constraints: Over 85% of naive TCR sequences appeared only once after error correction, unlike memory subsets. Possibly reflecting memory cells re-expressing CD45RA, a few larger clonotypes occurred in naive repertoires, especially CD8.

The beta constant-region primer was an equimolar mix of two oligonucleotides covering TRBC1 and TRBC2. The ligated cDNA underwent four PCR rounds using SP2 and nested alpha and beta constant-region primers. Using its own MiXCR run on the UMI-ligation and nested PCR reads, TCRdb lists one record per CDR3 protein. The sample carries around 100,000 distinct CDR3 sequences, more than 12% recorded once. The CDR3 extends over 18 amino acids. Germline V gene lookup returns CDR1 MNHEY and CDR2 SVGEGT. Trimming removed 2 bases from V and 4 bases from J; junction bases left unmatched: 11. The table lists this clonotype with many counts. Its antigen is not known. From the second PCR step, alpha and beta chains were amplified apart.

The sequencing input was naive CD8+ T cells from blood. This TCR came from a human donor in good health. The chain couples TRBV6-2 or TRBV6-3 to TRBJ1-6; 7 bases agree with TRBD1. As DNA, the CDR3 is TGTGCCAGCAGTTACAAGCTTCGGGACAGCCTTTATAATTCACCCCTCCACTTT. Amino acids: CASSYKLRDSLYNSPLHF.